Below are 5 T cell receptor beta chains sequenced from a single sample in a study of graft-versus-host responses after intestinal transplantation. Profiled with immunoSEQ multiplex PCR; TCRdb holds only in-frame clones, not every one. The top ten clones hold 3% to 4.5% of a sample with 15,000 or so clones, 74% of them seen once. Both intraepithelial and lamina propria lymphocytes were released by processing graft tissue. The sample consisted of ileum tissue, taken 14 days after transplant. The receptors were sampled from a human patient who received an intestinal transplant, so some T cells may come from the graft donor.

The chain carries TRBV6-1 and TRBJ1-1; 7 nucleotides agree with TRBD1. The ends lost 6 bases at V and 5 bases at J; junction bases unmatched: 12. The CDR3 is 15 residues long. Germline CDR1 is MNHNS and CDR2 is SASEGT. CDR3 coding DNA: TGTGCCAGCAGCAGGGGGGCAGGGGATAAGACTGAAGCTTTCTTT. Translation gives CASSRGAGDKTEAFF.

The rearrangement joins TRBV2 to TRBJ1-1; D not resolved. This CDR3 contains 13 residues. The V end was cut by 0 bases, the J end by 11 bases, with 13 bases between. Germline V lookup: CDR1 SNHLY, CDR2 FYNNEI. The CDR3 here is CASSEAGFSGAFF. The CDR3 DNA follows: TGTGCCAGCAGTGAAGCGGGGTTCAGCGGTGCTTTCTTT.

J is TRBJ2-7 and V is TRBV19; D is perhaps TRBD1 (6 bases). V lost 4 bases, J lost 3 bases, and 19 bases lay in between. Looked up from germline, CDR1 is LNHDA and CDR2 is SQIVND (reference sequence). The CDR3 totals 16 residues. The CDR3 protein is CASSSSGAPVGYEQYF. In nucleotides, the CDR3 is TGTGCCAGTAGTAGTTCAGGGGCCCCAGTCGGCTACGAGCAGTACTTC. The full variable domain, its missing parts supplied by reference TRBV19 and TRBJ2-7, is DGGITQSPKYLFRKEGQNVTLSCEQNLNHDAMYWYRQDPGQGLRLIYYSQIVNDFQKGDIAEGYSVSREKKESFPLTVTSAQKNPTAFYLCASSSSGAPVGYEQYFGPGTRLTVT.

The J gene is TRBJ1-5, the V gene TRBV6-6, with a possible D match to TRBD1 (6 bases). V was trimmed by 0 bases and J by 8 bases, leaving 11 bases between them. CDR3 size: 14 residues. Germline CDR1 and CDR2: MNHNY and SVGAGI (reference sequence). DNA for the CDR3: TGTGCCAGCAGTTACTCGCAGGGGCTGAAGCCCCAGCATTTT. This gives the protein CASSYSQGLKPQHF.

The chain carries TRBV5-1 and TRBJ2-1; D is ambiguous. V was clipped by 1 base and J by 2 bases, with 7 bases between them. CDR3 size: 14 residues. Germline CDR1 is SGHRS and CDR2 is YFSETQ. CDR3 protein: CASSLSYTYNEQFF. CDR3 bases: TGCGCCAGCAGCTTGAGTTACACCTACAATGAGCAGTTCTTC.